Shown below are 11 T cell receptor beta chains from a single sample sequenced in a study of T-cell reconstitution after alpha-beta-depleted transplantation in children. Molecular barcoding with unique molecular identifiers was used for the TCRbeta library. One entry per CDR3 protein results from TCRdb running MiXCR on the PCR reads. The table shows some 640,000 distinct CDR3 sequences, with roughly 15% occurring only once. The material was PBMCs from the stem cell graft donor, obtained from the stem cell graft. The receptors here all came from a human donor who donated a stem cell graft to a child with acute myeloid leukemia.

This clonotype was seen a handful of times. This chain connects TRBV7-2 to TRBJ2-7; D is tentatively TRBD1 or TRBD2 (6 bases each). Germline CDR1 SGHTA, CDR2 FQGNSA. The germline V and J ends were trimmed by 3 bases and 5 bases, with 20 bases remaining between them. The CDR3 contains 16 residues. CDR3 DNA sequence: TGTGCCAGCAGCTTGAAGGGAGGAGGGGGATTCCACGAGCAGTACTTC. Translating gives CASSLKGGGGFHEQYF.

On this clonotype: This may be a read error, as it is one base from a much larger clone. The chain has TRBV20-1 and TRBJ2-1; D ambiguous. The CDR3 spans 16 residues. Germline V lookup: CDR1 DFQATT, CDR2 SNEGSKA (reference sequence). Trimming removed 5 bases at V and 0 bases at J, with 17 bases between. DNA of the CDR3: TGCAGTGCTGGACCCCCAGAGCCGAGCTCCTACAATGAGCAGTTCTTC. It specifies CSAGPPEPSSYNEQFF.

The gene calls are TRBV20-1 and TRBJ2-3, with TRBD2 as a possible D gene (7 bases). Germline-derived CDR1 and CDR2 are DFQATT and SNEGSKA (reference sequence). CDR3 length equals 14 residues. V lost 6 bases and J 6 bases, leaving 19 bases between the germline ends. The CDR3 reads CSAPGGRLMDTQYF. The CDR3 region has the DNA TGCAGTGCCCCGGGGGGCCGCCTGATGGATACGCAGTATTTT.

This clonotype occurred many times. This sequence joins TRBV20-1 and TRBJ2-3; D is perhaps TRBD2 (6 bases). The V end was cut by 5 bases, the J end by 6 bases, with 18 bases between. CDR3 size: 14 residues. Looked up from germline, CDR1 is DFQATT and CDR2 is SNEGSKA (reference sequence). CDR3 bases: TGCAGTGCTCTGCGATGGGGAGGCTGGGATACGCAGTATTTT. Amino acids: CSALRWGGWDTQYF.

This clonotype was observed at least ten times. The gene calls are TRBV29-1 and TRBJ1-2; D ambiguous. Germline V gene lookup returns CDR1 SQVTM and CDR2 ANQGSEA. Trimming stripped 7 bases from V and 7 bases from J, with 16 bases between. The CDR3 is made up of 12 amino acids. DNA of the CDR3: TGCAGCGGAACACTACCCCTGAGTGGCTACACCTTC. Translated, it gives CSGTLPLSGYTF.

This chain uses TRBV4-2 with TRBJ2-1; tentative D call: TRBD1 (6 bases). Trimming took 4 bases from V and 5 from J, leaving 18 bases between them. The CDR3 spans 16 residues. The germline V gene has CDR1 LGHNA and CDR2 YNFKEQ. CDR3 residues: CASSPGTGLSDNEQFF. In DNA form, the CDR3 reads TGTGCCAGCAGCCCTGGTACAGGGTTGTCGGACAATGAGCAGTTCTTC.

This clonotype has more than one count but fewer than ten. The genes are TRBV10-2 and TRBJ2-1, with 12 bases aligning to TRBD2. The germline V gene has CDR1 WSHSY and CDR2 SAAADI. After removal of 6 bases from V and 9 bases from J, the junction contained 6 bases not matched to a gene. This CDR3 has 14 residues. The CDR3 nucleotides are TGCGCCAGCAGCGCGACTAGCGGGGGACTTGAGCAGTTCTTC. Its protein product is CASSATSGGLEQFF.

This clonotype was seen ten or more times. The CDR3 DNA is TGCAGCGTTGGGTTAACGACAGGCAGATACGAGCAGTACTTC. Its translation is CSVGLTTGRYEQYF. The V and J genes are TRBV29-1 and TRBJ2-7, with D perhaps TRBD1 (6 bases). Germline V gene data show CDR1 as SQVTM and CDR2 as ANQGSEA. The CDR3 loop spans 14 amino acids. V was shortened by 4 bases and J by 4 bases, with 17 bases between the two germline ends.

In this sample, this clonotype turned up many times. The chain links TRBV12-3 or TRBV12-4 to TRBJ2-1; tentative D call: TRBD1 (5 bases). This CDR3 comprises 15 residues. The ends were cut back, 6 bases at V and 8 bases at J, with 20 bases in the middle. The CDR3 DNA reads as TGTGCCAGCAGCCCTGACTGGGGCAATATAGATGAGCAGTTCTTC. It specifies CASSPDWGNIDEQFF.

This clonotype occurred many times. The gene calls are TRBV7-6 and TRBJ2-7; D is perhaps TRBD1 (5 bases). This CDR3 spans 14 amino acids. CDR1 is SGHVS, CDR2 FNYEAQ, per germline. V lost 8 bases, J lost 2 bases, and 16 bases lay in between. Here the CDR3 reads CASSPPGNPYEQYV. In DNA form, the CDR3 reads TGTGCCAGCTCGCCTCCAGGGAACCCCTACGAGCAGTACGTC.

The chain couples TRBV12-3 or TRBV12-4 to TRBJ2-1; D unresolved. Trimming stripped 2 bases from V and 5 bases from J, with 7 bases between. This CDR3 region has 13 residues. The CDR3 DNA reads as TGTGCCAGCAGTTTAAGGGTGCACAATGAGCAGTTCTTC. Its translation is CASSLRVHNEQFF.